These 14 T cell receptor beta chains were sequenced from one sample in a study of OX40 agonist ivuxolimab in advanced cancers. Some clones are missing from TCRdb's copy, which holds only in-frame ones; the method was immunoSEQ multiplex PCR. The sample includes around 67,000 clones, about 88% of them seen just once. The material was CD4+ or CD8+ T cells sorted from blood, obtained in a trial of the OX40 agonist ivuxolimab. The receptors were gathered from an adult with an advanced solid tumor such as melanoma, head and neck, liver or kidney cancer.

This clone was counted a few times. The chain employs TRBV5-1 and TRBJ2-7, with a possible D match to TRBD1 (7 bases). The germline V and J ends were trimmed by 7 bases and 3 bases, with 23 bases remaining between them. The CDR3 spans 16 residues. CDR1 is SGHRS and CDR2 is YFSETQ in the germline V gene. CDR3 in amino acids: CASSRMSGGNSYEQYF. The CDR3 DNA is TGCGCCAGCTCAAGAATGTCAGGGGGGAATAGCTACGAGCAGTACTTC.

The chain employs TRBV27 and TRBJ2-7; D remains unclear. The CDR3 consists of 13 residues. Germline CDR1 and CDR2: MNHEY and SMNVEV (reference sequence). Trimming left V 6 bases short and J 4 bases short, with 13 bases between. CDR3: CASSRLYLYEQYF. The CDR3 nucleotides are TGTGCCAGCAGCCGACTGTACCTGTACGAGCAGTACTTC.

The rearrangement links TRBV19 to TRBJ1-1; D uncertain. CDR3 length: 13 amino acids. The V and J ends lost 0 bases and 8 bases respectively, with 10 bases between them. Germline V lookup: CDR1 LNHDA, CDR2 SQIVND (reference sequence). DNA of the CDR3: TGTGCCAGTAGTATAGAAGGGCGGGGAGAAGCTTTCTTT. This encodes CASSIEGRGEAFF.

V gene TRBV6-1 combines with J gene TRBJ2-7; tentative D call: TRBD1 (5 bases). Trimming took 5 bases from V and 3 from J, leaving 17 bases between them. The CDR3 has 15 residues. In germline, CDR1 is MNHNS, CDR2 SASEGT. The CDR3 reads CASSFTGLGNYEQYF. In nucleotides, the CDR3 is TGTGCCAGCAGTTTCACAGGTTTGGGTAACTACGAGCAGTACTTC.

The CDR3 sequence is CASSPTGSNQPQHF. The CDR3 DNA is TGTGCCAGCAGCCCGACAGGTAGCAATCAGCCCCAGCATTTT. J is TRBJ1-5 and V is TRBV7-2, with a tentative D call TRBD1 (6 bases). V was trimmed by 5 bases and J by 0 bases, leaving 8 bases between them. The CDR3 contains 14 residues. CDR1 and CDR2 (germline): SGHTA, FQGNSA.

The CDR3 sequence is CASSSALGYGYTF. The CDR3 coding sequence is TGTGCCAGCAGCTCAGCCCTAGGATATGGCTACACCTTC. V usage is TRBV7-3 and J usage is TRBJ1-2; no definite D call. Trimming pared 4 bases from V and 5 bases from J, leaving 11 bases between. The CDR3 runs to 13 residues. Germline V gene data show CDR1 as SGHTA and CDR2 as FQGTGA.

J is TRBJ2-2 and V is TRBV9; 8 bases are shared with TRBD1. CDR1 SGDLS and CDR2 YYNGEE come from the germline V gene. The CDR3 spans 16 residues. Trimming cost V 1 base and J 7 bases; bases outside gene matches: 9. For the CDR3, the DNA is TGTGCCAGCAGCGTAAGGGCAGGGGGCTCAATCGGGGAGCTGTTTTTT. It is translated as CASSVRAGGSIGELFF. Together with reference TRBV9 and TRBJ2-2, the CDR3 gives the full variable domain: DSGVTQTPKHLITATGQRVTLRCSPRSGDLSVYWYQQSLDQGLQFLIQYYNGEERAKGNILERFSAQQFPDLHSELNLSSLELGDSALYFCASSVRAGGSIGELFFGEGSRLTVL.

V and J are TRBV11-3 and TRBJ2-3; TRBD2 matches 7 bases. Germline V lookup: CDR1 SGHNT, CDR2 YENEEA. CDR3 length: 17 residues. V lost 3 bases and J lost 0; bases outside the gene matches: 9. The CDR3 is CASSFRLAEFSTDTQYF. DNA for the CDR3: TGTGCCAGCAGCTTTAGGCTAGCGGAGTTTAGCACAGATACGCAGTATTTT.

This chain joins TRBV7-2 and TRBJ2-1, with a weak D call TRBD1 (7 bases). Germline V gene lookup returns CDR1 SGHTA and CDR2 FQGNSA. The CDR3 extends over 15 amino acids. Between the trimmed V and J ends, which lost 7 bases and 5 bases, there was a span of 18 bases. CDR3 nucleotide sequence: TGTGCCAGCAACGAGGGGGCGGGGAGCAACAATGAGCAGTTCTTC. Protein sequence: CASNEGAGSNNEQFF.

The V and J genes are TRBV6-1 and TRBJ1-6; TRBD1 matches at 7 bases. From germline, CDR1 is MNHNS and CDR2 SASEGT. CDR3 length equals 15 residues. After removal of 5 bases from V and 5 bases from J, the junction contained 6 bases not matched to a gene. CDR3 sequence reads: CASSRGGTDNSPLHF. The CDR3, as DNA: TGTGCCAGCAGTCGGGGGGGGACAGATAATTCACCCCTCCACTTT.

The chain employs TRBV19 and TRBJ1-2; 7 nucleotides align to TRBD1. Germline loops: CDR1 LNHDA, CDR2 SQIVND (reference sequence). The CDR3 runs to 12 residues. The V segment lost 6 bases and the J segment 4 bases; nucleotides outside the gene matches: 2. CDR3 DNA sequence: TGTGCCAGTAGACGGGACAGCTATGGCTACACCTTC. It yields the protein CASRRDSYGYTF.

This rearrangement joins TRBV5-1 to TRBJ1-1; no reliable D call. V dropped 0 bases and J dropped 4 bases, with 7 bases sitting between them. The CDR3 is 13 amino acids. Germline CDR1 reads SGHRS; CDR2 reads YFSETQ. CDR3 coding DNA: TGCGCCAGCAGCTTGGTATCGGCCACTGAAGCTTTCTTT. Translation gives CASSLVSATEAFF.

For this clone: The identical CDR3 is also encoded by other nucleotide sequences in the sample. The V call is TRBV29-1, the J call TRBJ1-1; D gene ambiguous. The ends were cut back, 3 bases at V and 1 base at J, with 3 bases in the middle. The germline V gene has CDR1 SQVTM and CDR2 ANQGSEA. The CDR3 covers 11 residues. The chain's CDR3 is CSVEGNTEAFF. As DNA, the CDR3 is TGCAGCGTTGAGGGGAACACTGAAGCTTTCTTT.

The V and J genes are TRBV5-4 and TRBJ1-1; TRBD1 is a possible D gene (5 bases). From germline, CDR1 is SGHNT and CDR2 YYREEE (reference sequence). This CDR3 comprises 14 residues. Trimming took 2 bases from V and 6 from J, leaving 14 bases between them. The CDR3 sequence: CASSFGGTRAEAFF. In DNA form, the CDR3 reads TGTGCCAGCAGCTTTGGCGGGACTAGGGCTGAAGCTTTCTTT.